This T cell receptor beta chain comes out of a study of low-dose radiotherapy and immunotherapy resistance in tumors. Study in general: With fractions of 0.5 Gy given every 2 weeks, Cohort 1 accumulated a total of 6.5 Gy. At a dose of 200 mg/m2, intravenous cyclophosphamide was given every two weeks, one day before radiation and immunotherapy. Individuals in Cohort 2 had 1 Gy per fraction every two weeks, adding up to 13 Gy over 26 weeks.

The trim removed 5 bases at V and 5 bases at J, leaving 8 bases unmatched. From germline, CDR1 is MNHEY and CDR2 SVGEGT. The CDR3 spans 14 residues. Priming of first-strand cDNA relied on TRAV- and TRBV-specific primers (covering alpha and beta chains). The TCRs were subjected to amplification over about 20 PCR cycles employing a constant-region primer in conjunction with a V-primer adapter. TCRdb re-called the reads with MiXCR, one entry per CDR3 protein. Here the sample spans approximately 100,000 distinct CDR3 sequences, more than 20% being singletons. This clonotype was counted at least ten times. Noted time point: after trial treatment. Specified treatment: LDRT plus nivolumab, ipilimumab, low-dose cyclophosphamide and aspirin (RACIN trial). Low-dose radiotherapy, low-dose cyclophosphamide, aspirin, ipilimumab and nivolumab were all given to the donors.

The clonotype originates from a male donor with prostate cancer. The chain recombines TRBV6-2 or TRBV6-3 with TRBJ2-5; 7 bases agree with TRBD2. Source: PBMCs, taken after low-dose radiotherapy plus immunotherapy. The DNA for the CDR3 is TGTGCCAGCAGTCCGGGGGGACGGCCTGAGACCCAGTACTTC. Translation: CASSPGGRPETQYF.